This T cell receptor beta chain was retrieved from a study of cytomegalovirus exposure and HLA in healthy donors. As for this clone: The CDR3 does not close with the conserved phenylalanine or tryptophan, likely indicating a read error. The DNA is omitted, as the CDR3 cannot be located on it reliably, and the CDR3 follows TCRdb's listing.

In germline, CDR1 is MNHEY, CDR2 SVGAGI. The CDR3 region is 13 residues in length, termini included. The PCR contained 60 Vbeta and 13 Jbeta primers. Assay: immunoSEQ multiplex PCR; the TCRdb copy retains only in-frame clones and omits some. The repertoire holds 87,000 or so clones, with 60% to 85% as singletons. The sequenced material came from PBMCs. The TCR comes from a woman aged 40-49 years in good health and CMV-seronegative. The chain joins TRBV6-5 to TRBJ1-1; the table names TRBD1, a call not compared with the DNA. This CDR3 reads CASKGTGRGAPVL.